This T cell receptor (beta chain) appears in the sequencing data of a study of T cells in localized non-small cell lung cancer (dated by TCRdb to about 2020). Regarding the complete study: The study examined T cell repertoires in approximately 240 patients with early-stage NSCLC and compared tumors with uninvolved tumor-adjacent lungs. The mean age of the NSCLC patients was approximately 71 years, with 130 or so men and around 110 women. The cohort was made up of around 250 treatment-naive NSCLC patients whose localized lung tumors had been resected. Overall results and qualifications from the work: Because the study design was exploratory, TCR variables were selected using unadjusted p-values without false-discovery rate correction. Because multi-region tumor sequencing was not performed, intratumor heterogeneity could not be ruled out. Uninvolved tumor-adjacent lung showed the highest T cell clonality, higher than tumor, which suggests more focused antigenic responses in the uninvolved tumor-adjacent lung. Higher blood T cell density associated with longer overall survival, while higher adjacent-lung clonality associated with shorter survival. A median of approximately 57 of the top 100 tumor clones were detected in paired uninvolved adjacent lung, and 28 of these tumor clones were also found among the top 100 clones of the paired uninvolved adjacent lung.

With regard to this clone: The target of this receptor is not known. No much larger clone is present one base from it, and per-base qualities are unavailable.

At diagnosis, peripheral blood, uninvolved tumor-adjacent lung and tumor were collected and were preserved as a mix of fresh-frozen and FFPE material. For TCR repertoire profiling, blood samples were analyzed in the form of peripheral blood mononuclear cells. The immunoSEQ Assay was used to sequence TCR beta CDR3 regions from DNA. The authors processed their data as follows. To compute T cell density, TCR beta template counts were normalized to usable DNA, which was estimated by amplifying housekeeping genes. Richness was estimated using the preseqR package, with extrapolation to 400,000 templates for PBMC samples and to 120,000 templates for tissue samples. Clonality was taken to be one minus Pielou's evenness. To identify tissue-enriched TCRs, differential abundance testing was run on productive amino-acid clonotypes with a minimum total count of 5 and an alpha of 0.1. The Jaccard Index and the Morisita Overlap Index were used to measure repertoire overlap between compartments. GLIPH grouped TCR beta CDR3s together with public tetramer-defined viral CDR3s, and a viral motif had to include at least three viral sequences and show V-gene enrichment. TCRdb provides this immuneACCESS table in a form limited to in-frame rearrangements. Some clones are lacking; in checked studies, under half of them reflect an unresolved V gene, and why the rest are absent is not known. Clone size and V and J calls were adopted from that table, with D and trimming inferred from the DNA. This sample gives about 9,600 clones in total; around 91% of them show up just once. The ten largest clones represent roughly 15% of the sample.

V is cut by 1 base and J by 1 base, and the space between the germline ends is 7 bases. CDR1 LNHDA and CDR2 SQIVND are derived from the germline V gene (reference sequence). Spanning cysteine to phenylalanine, the CDR3 consists of 14 amino acids. Only the CDR3 portion is preserved as DNA: 42 bases, with reading frame beginning at the first base. The sequence derives from a male donor older than 55 with stage III squamous cell lung carcinoma. The material sequenced was peripheral blood, taken before any cancer treatment. The chain joins TRBV19 to TRBJ1-1; no confident D gene assignment can be made. The DNA is TGTGCCAGTAGTATAGTCCCGGGGAACACTGAAGCTTTCTTT. Translated, this is CASSIVPGNTEAFF.